Listed here are 30 T cell receptor beta chains from one sample, sequenced in a study of blood T cell repertoires in COVID-19. Sequencing was performed with immunoSEQ multiplex PCR; in TCRdb, only in-frame clones are kept and a portion is missing. The sample lists fewer than 350,000 clones; about 85% were seen once. Input material: PBMCs or T cells enriched from blood (not recorded which). These receptor sequences come from a woman aged 45 to 65 who had recovered from COVID-19.

This clone occurred once. V usage is TRBV5-1 and J usage is TRBJ2-2, with 11 bases that match TRBD2. V trimming: 2 bases; J trimming: 4 bases; junction bases outside the gene matches: 4. Germline-derived CDR1 and CDR2 are SGHRS and YFSETQ. This CDR3 region has 16 residues. CDR3: CASSFLAGGFTGELFF. DNA for the CDR3: TGCGCCAGCAGCTTCCTAGCGGGGGGATTCACCGGGGAGCTGTTTTTT.

This clone was seen only a few times. This chain uses TRBV5-1 with TRBJ2-3, with 10 bases lining up with TRBD2. V was pared by 4 bases and J by 3 bases, with 8 bases of the junction left unmatched. In germline, CDR1 is SGHRS, CDR2 YFSETQ. This CDR3 contains 16 residues. CDR3 coding DNA: TGCGCCAGCAGCAACACAAAGCGGGGGGGAACAGATACGCAGTATTTT. Amino acids: CASSNTKRGGTDTQYF.

The rearrangement uses TRBV19 and TRBJ2-5; perhaps TRBD1 as D (5 bases). Trimming shortened V by 1 base and J by 4 bases, and 16 bases separated the two germline ends. Germline V gene sequence: CDR1 LNHDA, CDR2 SQIVND (reference sequence). The CDR3 is made up of 16 amino acids. The CDR3 DNA follows: TGTGCCAGTAGTATAGCTTCTGCAGGGTCGAGAGAGACCCAGTACTTC. This codes for CASSIASAGSRETQYF.

This clone was found once. For the CDR3, the DNA is TGTGCCTGGAAACATCCTGTGATCACTGAAGCTTTCTTT. This translates into CAWKHPVITEAFF. The chain carries TRBV30 and TRBJ1-1, with no clear D. This CDR3 contains 13 residues. Trimming cost V 4 bases and J 4 bases, with 13 bases left between them. Germline V gene lookup returns CDR1 GTSNPN and CDR2 SVGIG (reference sequence).

The V and J genes are TRBV10-3 and TRBJ1-2; 7 bases align to TRBD1. J gave up 6 bases and V 0 bases, and 10 bases lay outside the gene matches. There are 16 residues in the CDR3. Germline loops: CDR1 ENHRY, CDR2 SYGVKD. CDR3 DNA: TGTGCCATCAGTGAGTCGGCAACCAGGGGACAGAATGGCTACACCTTC. This gives the protein CAISESATRGQNGYTF.

This chain joins TRBV9 and TRBJ2-3; TRBD1 might be the D (6 bases). Germline CDR1 and CDR2: SGDLS and YYNGEE. This CDR3 spans 15 amino acids. V shed 0 bases and J shed 2 bases, with 10 bases lying between them. The CDR3 nucleotides read TGTGCCAGCAGCGTAGAAGGGGGTTACACAGATACGCAGTATTTT. It yields the protein CASSVEGGYTDTQYF. The full variable domain, completed using reference TRBV9 and TRBJ2-3, is DSGVTQTPKHLITATGQRVTLRCSPRSGDLSVYWYQQSLDQGLQFLIQYYNGEERAKGNILERFSAQQFPDLHSELNLSSLELGDSALYFCASSVEGGYTDTQYFGPGTRLTVL.

The CDR3 region has the DNA TGCGCCAGCAGCATCACAGGGGGCCTTGGTCAGCCCCAGCATTTT. Protein product: CASSITGGLGQPQHF. The rearrangement joins TRBV5-1 to TRBJ1-5, with 9 bases fitting TRBD1. Germline loops: CDR1 SGHRS, CDR2 YFSETQ. This CDR3 is 15 amino acids long. The trim removed 4 bases at V and 6 bases at J, leaving 8 bases unmatched.

The rearrangement links TRBV6-5 to TRBJ1-2; D is possibly TRBD1 (6 bases). CDR1 and CDR2 (germline): MNHEY, SVGAGI. The CDR3 runs 14 residues. Trimming took off 0 bases at V and 2 bases at J, with 7 bases between the two ends. CDR3 DNA: TGTGCCAGCAGTTACTCGGGGACAAACTATGGCTACACCTTC. It specifies CASSYSGTNYGYTF.

J is TRBJ2-3 and V is TRBV19, with TRBD2 matching 8 bases. Germline V gene sequence: CDR1 LNHDA, CDR2 SQIVND (reference sequence). V lost 3 bases to trimming and J lost 3 bases; unmatched junction nucleotides: 2. The CDR3 length is 14 residues. This CDR3 is CASSMAGGTDTQYF. In DNA, the CDR3 is TGTGCCAGTAGTATGGCGGGGGGTACAGATACGCAGTATTTT.

The rearrangement links TRBV5-1 to TRBJ2-3; 9 nucleotides align to TRBD1. Germline V lookup: CDR1 SGHRS, CDR2 YFSETQ. Unmatched junction bases numbered 8, after V lost 4 bases and J lost 2 bases. The CDR3 is 16 amino acids. Here the CDR3 reads CASSPGQGTFTDTQYF. CDR3 bases: TGCGCCAGCAGCCCGGGACAGGGTACTTTCACAGATACGCAGTATTTT. The full variable domain, rest sourced from reference TRBV5-1 and TRBJ2-3, is KAGVTQTPRYLIKTRGQQVTLSCSPISGHRSVSWYQQTPGQGLQFLFEYFSETQRNKGNFPGRFSGRQFSNSRSEMNVSTLELGDSALYLCASSPGQGTFTDTQYFGPGTRLTVL.

This chain connects TRBV27 to TRBJ1-1, with D maybe TRBD1 (6 bases). The V end was cut by 10 bases, the J end by 10 bases, with 25 bases between. Germline CDR1 is MNHEY and CDR2 is SMNVEV (reference sequence). This CDR3 is built from 14 residues. The CDR3 sequence: CATKSPGGRSIAFF. The CDR3 nucleotides read TGTGCCACCAAATCCCCCGGGGGGCGAAGTATAGCTTTCTTT.

The chain links TRBV7-9 to TRBJ2-7; 15 bases map to TRBD2. The CDR3 is 15 amino acids. The trim removed 5 bases at V and 7 bases at J, leaving 6 bases unmatched. CDR1 SEHNR and CDR2 FQNEAQ come from the germline V gene (reference sequence). The DNA for the CDR3 is TGTGCCAGCAGCAGGCCGGGACTAGCGGGGGGTGAGCAGTACTTC. Its protein is CASSRPGLAGGEQYF.

Regarding this clone: Just one base apart from a much larger clone, this may be a read error. The V gene is TRBV5-1, the J gene TRBJ1-1; perhaps TRBD1 as D (5 bases). The CDR3 has 12 amino acids. CDR1 and CDR2 from the germline V gene are SGHRS and YFSETQ. V gave up 5 bases and J gave up 3 bases, with 8 bases separating them. CDR3 bases: TGCGCCAGCAGTCCGGGGGACACTGAAGCTTTCTTT. Its translation is CASSPGDTEAFF.

This chain joins TRBV27 and TRBJ1-1; possible D gene TRBD1, 6 bases. Between the trimmed V and J ends, which lost 6 bases and 0 bases, there was a span of 8 bases. Germline V gives CDR1 MNHEY, CDR2 SMNVEV (reference sequence). The CDR3 has 13 amino acids. The CDR3 coding sequence is TGTGCCAGCAGGGACAGCGTGAACACTGAAGCTTTCTTT. This gives the protein CASRDSVNTEAFF.

The chain joins TRBV3-1 (or the pseudogene TRBV3-2) to TRBJ1-4; D is uncertain. The germline V and J ends were trimmed by 4 bases and 0 bases, with 6 bases remaining between them. Germline-derived CDR1 and CDR2 are LGHDT and YNNKEL (reference sequence). The CDR3 loop spans 14 amino acids. The DNA for the CDR3 is TGTGCCAGCAGCCGTTCCGCAACTAATGAAAAACTGTTTTTT. Its translation: CASSRSATNEKLFF.

V usage is TRBV7-3 and J usage is TRBJ2-6; D is perhaps TRBD2 (7 bases). This CDR3 is 17 amino acids long. Trimming took 4 bases from V and 2 from J, leaving 15 bases between them. CDR1 is SGHTA, CDR2 FQGTGA, per germline. The CDR3 bases are TGTGCCAGCAGCTCGCCCCTCGGGGGGCCTGGGGCCAACGTCCTGACTTTC. It specifies CASSSPLGGPGANVLTF.

V is TRBV15 and J is TRBJ2-5, with 11 bases aligning to TRBD1. The length of the CDR3 is 16 residues. Looked up from germline, CDR1 is LNHNV and CDR2 is YYDKDF (reference sequence). V was pared by 0 bases and J by 5 bases, with 5 bases of the junction left unmatched. The DNA for the CDR3 is TGTGCCACCAGCAGAGACCGGGACAGGGGGGACGAGACCCAGTACTTC. Its protein product is CATSRDRDRGDETQYF.

This chain connects TRBV7-9 to TRBJ1-2, with TRBD1 identical over 9 bases. CDR1 is SEHNR, CDR2 FQNEAQ, per germline (reference sequence). The junction had 13 bases not matched to a gene; V was cut back by 5 bases and J by 6 bases. This CDR3 comprises 16 residues. The CDR3 coding sequence is TGTGCCAGCAGCCCCGGCCCCTCGGGACAGGGACATGGCTACACCTTC. Its translation is CASSPGPSGQGHGYTF.

The chain recombines TRBV7-8 with TRBJ1-5; D unclear. V lost 0 bases, J lost 7 bases, and 10 bases lay in between. CDR3 length: 14 amino acids. CDR1 SGHVS and CDR2 FQNEAQ come from the germline V gene. CDR3 DNA sequence: TGTGCCAGCAGCTTAGCGACTCGTCCCCAGCCCCAGCATTTT. It encodes CASSLATRPQPQHF.

This chain connects TRBV6-5 to TRBJ2-7, with D perhaps TRBD2 (5 bases). The CDR3 spans 11 residues. Trimming cost V 6 bases and J 3 bases, with 6 bases left between them. The V gene's germline CDR1 is MNHEY and CDR2 SVGAGI. The CDR3 reads CASREDYEQYF. The CDR3 DNA reads as TGTGCCAGCAGGGAGGACTACGAGCAGTACTTC.

This sequence joins TRBV9 and TRBJ2-2, with D perhaps TRBD1 (7 bases). Per germline, CDR1 SGDLS and CDR2 YYNGEE. This CDR3 comprises 13 residues. The germline V and J ends were trimmed by 6 bases and 4 bases, with 10 bases remaining between them. In DNA form, the CDR3 reads TGTGCCAGCACAGGGGGAGGCACCGGGGAGCTGTTTTTT. This codes for CASTGGGTGELFF.

This clone has more than one count but fewer than ten. The CDR3 reads CASTARQGTSQALHF. In nucleotides, the CDR3 is TGTGCCAGTACCGCTAGACAGGGGACTTCCCAGGCCCTCCACTTT. The chain recombines TRBV19 with TRBJ1-6; 8 positions match TRBD1. The J segment lost 14 bases and the V segment lost 7 bases, leaving 16 bases of the junction unmatched. Germline V gene lookup returns CDR1 LNHDA and CDR2 SQIVND (reference sequence). This CDR3 has 15 amino acids.

V usage is TRBV9 and J usage is TRBJ2-7, with D perhaps TRBD1 (6 bases). CDR1 is SGDLS, CDR2 YYNGEE, per germline. The germline V and J ends were trimmed by 0 bases and 7 bases, with 11 bases remaining between them. This CDR3 contains 13 residues. CDR3 region: CASSVEQGREQYF. CDR3 DNA sequence: TGTGCCAGCAGCGTAGAGCAGGGGCGGGAGCAGTACTTC.

The chain couples TRBV18 to TRBJ2-1; 8 bases map to TRBD1. J was trimmed by 0 bases and V by 2 bases; bases with no gene match: 3. The germline V gene has CDR1 KGHSH and CDR2 LQKENI. This CDR3 comprises 16 residues. CDR3 DNA: TGTGCCAGCTCACCAAGGACAGGGCTCTCCTACAATGAGCAGTTCTTC. Its protein is CASSPRTGLSYNEQFF.

The chain carries TRBV7-2 and TRBJ1-2; the D gene is possibly TRBD1 (6 bases). V was clipped by 1 base and J by 4 bases, with 19 bases between them. Germline V gene data show CDR1 as SGHTA and CDR2 as FQGNSA. The CDR3 has 17 amino acids. CDR3 bases: TGTGCCAGCAGCTTAGTCCCACAGGGCGGGAGAGGCTATGGCTACACCTTC. As protein: CASSLVPQGGRGYGYTF.

The CDR3 nucleotides read TGTGCCAGCAGCTTAGGGAGTGACTATGGCTACACCTTC. Amino acids: CASSLGSDYGYTF. The chain has TRBV7-9 and TRBJ1-2; no reliable D call. V lost 1 base, J lost 3 bases, and 6 bases lay in between. The CDR3 is made up of 13 amino acids. Germline values: CDR1 SEHNR, CDR2 FQNEAQ (reference sequence).

The sample holds one count of this clone. J is TRBJ2-5 and V is TRBV5-6; 7 bases are a match to TRBD1. Germline CDR1 is SGHDT and CDR2 is YYEEEE. J was trimmed by 5 bases and V by 3 bases; bases with no gene match: 13. This CDR3 is 16 amino acids long. The CDR3 region is CASSSTGAELYETQYF. DNA for the CDR3: TGTGCCAGCAGCTCTACAGGGGCCGAACTCTATGAGACCCAGTACTTC.

This chain joins TRBV13 and TRBJ2-2; D uncertain. The germline V and J ends were trimmed by 5 bases and 5 bases, with 6 bases remaining between them. Germline V gives CDR1 PRHDT, CDR2 FYEKMQ (reference sequence). The CDR3 covers 12 residues. The CDR3 sequence: CASSVGTGELFF. CDR3 DNA: TGTGCCAGCAGCGTCGGGACCGGGGAGCTGTTTTTT.

This clone appeared a single time. This sequence joins TRBV2 and TRBJ1-1; weak D call: TRBD1 (5 bases). Germline lookup yields CDR1 SNHLY and CDR2 FYNNEI. The CDR3 contains 13 residues. The ends were cut back, 7 bases at V and 10 bases at J, with 19 bases in the middle. The DNA of the CDR3 is TGTGCCAGCAATGTTATAAAGCAGGGCTCAGCTTTCTTT. This translates into CASNVIKQGSAFF.

The chain links TRBV10-2 to TRBJ1-3; no reliable D call. Germline CDR1 reads WSHSY; CDR2 reads SAAADI. V lost 2 bases and J 0 bases, leaving 8 bases between the germline ends. The CDR3 runs 15 residues. CDR3: CASSERGSSGNTIYF. CDR3 in DNA: TGCGCCAGCAGTGAGAGAGGGAGCTCTGGAAACACCATATATTTT.